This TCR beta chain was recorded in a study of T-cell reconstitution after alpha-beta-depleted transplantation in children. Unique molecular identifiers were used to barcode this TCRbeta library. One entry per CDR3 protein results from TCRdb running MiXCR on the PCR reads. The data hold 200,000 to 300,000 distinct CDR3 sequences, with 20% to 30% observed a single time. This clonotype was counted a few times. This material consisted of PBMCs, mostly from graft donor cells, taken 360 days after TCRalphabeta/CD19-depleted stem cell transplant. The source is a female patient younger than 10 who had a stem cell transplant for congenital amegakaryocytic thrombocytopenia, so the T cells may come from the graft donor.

The CDR3 reads CASSLQKWRGLGNTEAFF. In DNA form, the CDR3 reads TGTGCCAGCAGCTTACAAAAATGGCGGGGATTGGGGAACACTGAAGCTTTCTTT. The genes are TRBV7-2 and TRBJ1-1; D is undetermined. Germline V lookup: CDR1 SGHTA, CDR2 FQGNSA. The CDR3 is 18 amino acids. V was trimmed by 2 bases and J by 1 base, leaving 20 bases between them.